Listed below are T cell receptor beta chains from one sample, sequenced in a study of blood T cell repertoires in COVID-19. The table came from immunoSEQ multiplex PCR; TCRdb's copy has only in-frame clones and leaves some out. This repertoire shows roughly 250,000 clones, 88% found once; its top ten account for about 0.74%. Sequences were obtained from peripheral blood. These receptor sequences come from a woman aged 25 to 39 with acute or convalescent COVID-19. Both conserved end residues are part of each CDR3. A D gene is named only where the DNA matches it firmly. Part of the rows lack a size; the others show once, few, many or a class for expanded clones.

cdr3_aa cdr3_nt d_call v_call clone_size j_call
CASSDPGATGELFF TGCGCCAGCAGTGACCCTGGGGCCACCGGGGAGCTGTTTTTT . TRBV10-2 . TRBJ2-2
CASKRASTQYF TGTGCCAGCAAGCGAGCCAGTACGCAGTATTTT . TRBV28 . TRBJ2-3
CASSVLGRTEAFF TGTGCCAGCAGCGTACTGGGCCGGACTGAAGCTTTCTTT . TRBV9 . TRBJ1-1
CASSYSLAGYNEQFF TGTGCCAGCAGTTACTCACTAGCGGGCTACAATGAGCAGTTCTTC TRBD2 TRBV6-2/TRBV6-3 few TRBJ2-1
CASSLASARVPLYEQYF TGCGCCAGCAGCTTGGCTAGTGCCAGGGTTCCGCTATACGAGCAGTACTTC . TRBV5-1 . TRBJ2-7
CASNRDRDTEAFF TGTGCCAGTAATAGGGACAGGGATACTGAAGCTTTCTTT TRBD1 TRBV19 . TRBJ1-1
CASSLGRWELFF TGTGCCAGCAGTTTAGGGAGGTGGGAGCTGTTTTTT . TRBV12-3/TRBV12-4 . TRBJ2-2
CASSNPGLVSAYEQYF TGTGCCAGCAGTAATCCGGGACTAGTTTCCGCCTACGAGCAGTACTTC TRBD2 TRBV6-2/TRBV6-3 . TRBJ2-7
CASRGVTGELFF TGTGCCAGCAGAGGGGTCACCGGGGAGCTGTTTTTT . TRBV3-1/TRBV3-2 . TRBJ2-2
CASSFEQGAGKLFF TGTGCCAGCAGCTTCGAACAGGGCGCGGGAAAACTGTTTTTT . TRBV5-5 . TRBJ1-4
CATSDREGYFSYEQYF TGTGCCACCAGTGACCGGGAGGGTTATTTTTCCTACGAGCAGTACTTC TRBD2 TRBV24-1 . TRBJ2-7
CSASVLAGGNEQYF TGCAGTGCTAGTGTGCTAGCGGGAGGCAACGAGCAGTACTTC TRBD2 TRBV20-1 . TRBJ2-7
CASRNGDTQYF TGTGCCAGCAGAAACGGAGATACGCAGTATTTT . TRBV21-1 . TRBJ2-3
CASSLASGQSTYEQYF TGCGCCAGCAGCTTGGCGTCGGGACAGAGTACCTACGAGCAGTACTTC TRBD1 TRBV5-1 . TRBJ2-7
CASSSPGTGLHGYTF TGTGCCAGCAGCTCCCCCGGGACAGGGTTGCATGGCTACACCTTC TRBD1 TRBV7-3 once TRBJ1-2
CASSTGQGYEQYF TGTGCCAGCAGTACCGGACAGGGCTACGAGCAGTACTTC TRBD1 TRBV12-3/TRBV12-4 . TRBJ2-7
CATSSSGNNEQFF TGTGCCACCAGTTCTAGCGGGAACAATGAGCAGTTCTTC TRBD2 TRBV24-1 once TRBJ2-1
CASSRQGSNQPQHF TGTGCCAGTAGTAGACAGGGCAGCAATCAGCCCCAGCATTTT TRBD1 TRBV19 . TRBJ1-5
CASSPGQGSANVLTF TGTGCCAGCTCACCCGGACAGGGTTCTGCCAACGTCCTGACTTTC TRBD1 TRBV18 . TRBJ2-6
CASSDLGQGRDEQYF TGTGCCAGCAGTGACCTGGGACAGGGGAGAGACGAGCAGTACTTC TRBD1 TRBV2 . TRBJ2-7
CASSGWTGTNTGELFF TGTGCCAGCAGCGGATGGACAGGGACGAACACCGGGGAGCTGTTTTTT TRBD1 TRBV7-6 . TRBJ2-2
CASSGPGQGYEQYF TGTGCCAGCAGCGGACCGGGACAGGGCTACGAGCAGTACTTC TRBD1 TRBV5-6 . TRBJ2-7
CARKPPGGRGPLYEQYF TGTGCCAGGAAACCCCCGGGGGGACGGGGGCCCCTCTACGAGCAGTACTTC . TRBV27 . TRBJ2-7
CASSQAGDNQPQHF TGTGCCAGCAGCCAAGCCGGTGACAATCAGCCCCAGCATTTT . TRBV3-1/TRBV3-2 . TRBJ1-5
CASSYHDRGGTEAFF TGTGCCAGCAGCTACCACGACAGGGGCGGGACTGAAGCTTTCTTT TRBD1 TRBV5-5 . TRBJ1-1
CASSVDRVHNEQFF TGTGCCAGCAGCGTGGACAGGGTACACAATGAGCAGTTCTTC TRBD1 TRBV7-3 . TRBJ2-1
CASSPGLSEQFF TGTGCCAGCAGCCCGGGTTTGAGTGAGCAGTTCTTC . TRBV5-4 . TRBJ2-1
CASSVQPGAGEQYF TGTGCCAGCAGCGTCCAGCCTGGGGCTGGGGAGCAGTACTTC . TRBV9 once TRBJ2-7
CASSEGTGPATGQYF TGCGCCAGCAGTGAGGGGACAGGGCCTGCCACGGGCCAGTACTTC TRBD1 TRBV10-1 . TRBJ2-5
CAWSVGDYPVEQYF TGTGCCTGGAGTGTAGGGGACTATCCCGTAGAGCAGTACTTC TRBD2 TRBV30 few TRBJ2-7
CATSDPTGGWDEQFF TGTGCCACCAGTGACCCGACAGGGGGCTGGGATGAGCAGTTCTTC TRBD1 TRBV24-1 . TRBJ2-1
CASSPSGRRADTQYF TGTGCCAGCAGCCCTAGCGGGAGAAGGGCAGATACGCAGTATTTT TRBD2 TRBV9 once TRBJ2-3
CASSLDRRVTDTQYF TGTGCCAGCAGCTTAGACAGGAGGGTGACAGATACGCAGTATTTT . TRBV7-2 . TRBJ2-3
CASRDTRTEAFF TGTGCCAGCAGAGACACTAGGACTGAAGCTTTCTTT . TRBV12-3/TRBV12-4 . TRBJ1-1
CASSQDRTGASNQPQHF TGCGCCAGCAGCCAAGACCGCACAGGGGCGAGCAATCAGCCCCAGCATTTT TRBD1 TRBV4-3 . TRBJ1-5
CASSPSGGREQYF TGTGCCAGCAGCCCGTCCGGGGGACGCGAGCAGTACTTC . TRBV7-2 . TRBJ2-7
CSVGLAGGTGANVLTF TGCAGCGTTGGACTAGCGGGAGGGACTGGGGCCAACGTCCTGACTTTC TRBD2 TRBV29-1 once TRBJ2-6
CASSVAGHTDTQYF TGTGCCAGTAGTGTCGCAGGGCACACAGATACGCAGTATTTT . TRBV19 . TRBJ2-3
CASSQARLGEGRYEQYF TGTGCCAGCAGCCAAGCGAGGTTGGGGGAGGGCCGCTACGAGCAGTACTTC TRBD2 TRBV3-1/TRBV3-2 . TRBJ2-7
CASSQFSSRGYNEQFF TGTGCCAGCAGCCAATTCTCATCCCGGGGTTACAATGAGCAGTTCTTC . TRBV7-6 . TRBJ2-1
CASSREANEQYF TGTGCCAGCAGCAGGGAGGCCAACGAGCAGTACTTC . TRBV2 . TRBJ2-7